Only one count was recorded for the clone carrying this T cell receptor beta chain. Germline assignment: CDR1 MGHRA and CDR2 YSYEKL. The CDR3 has 14 amino acids. Trimming removed 4 bases from V and 8 bases from J, with 15 bases in between. This record belongs to a study of T cell changes during pregnancy in multiple sclerosis. Generated by immunoSEQ multiplex PCR, the TCRdb table keeps only in-frame clones and is missing some. This sample has tens of thousands of clones, with about 88% found just once. The clonotype was recovered from a female donor with multiple sclerosis, enrolled in a pregnancy study. This chain uses TRBV4-1 with TRBJ1-3, with D perhaps matching TRBD1 (5 bases). This specimen consisted of peripheral blood, obtained after pregnancy. CDR3 sequence reads: CASSRGTVGDTIYF. Written as DNA, the CDR3 is TGCGCCAGCAGCCGCGGGACTGTTGGTGACACCATATATTTT.